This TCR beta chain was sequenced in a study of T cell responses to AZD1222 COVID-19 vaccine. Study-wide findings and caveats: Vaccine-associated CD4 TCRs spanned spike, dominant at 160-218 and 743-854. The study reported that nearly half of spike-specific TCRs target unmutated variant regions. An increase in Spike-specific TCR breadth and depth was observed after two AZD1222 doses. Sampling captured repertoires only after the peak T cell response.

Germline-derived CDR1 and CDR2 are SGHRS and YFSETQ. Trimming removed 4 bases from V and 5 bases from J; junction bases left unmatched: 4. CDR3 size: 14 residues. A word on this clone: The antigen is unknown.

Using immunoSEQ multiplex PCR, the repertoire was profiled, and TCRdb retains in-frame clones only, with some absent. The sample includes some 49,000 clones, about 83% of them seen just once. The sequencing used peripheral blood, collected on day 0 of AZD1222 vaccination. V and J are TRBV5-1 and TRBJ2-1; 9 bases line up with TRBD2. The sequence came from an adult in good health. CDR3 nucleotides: TGCGCCAGCAGCCTACAGCGGGGGGACAATGAGCAGTTCTTC. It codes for CASSLQRGDNEQFF.